This record covers a single TCR beta chain. The data originate from a study of CD8+CD57+ T cells in acquired aplastic anemia. Profiling that covered TCR beta VDJ and CDR3 relied on genomic DNA as its template. From the reads, TCRdb called clonotypes with MiXCR, one entry per CDR3 protein. The sample includes 200,000 to 250,000 distinct CDR3 sequences, under 55% of them seen just once. Trimming removed 2 bases at V and 4 bases at J, with 17 bases between. Germline CDR1 and CDR2: DFQATT and SNEGSKA (reference sequence). This CDR3 comprises 15 residues. The sequenced patients had an expansion of CD8+CD57+ cells seen by flow cytometry.

The chain combines TRBV20-1 with TRBJ2-5; weak D call: TRBD1 (6 bases). This sequence was found in a human donor with aplastic anemia. The source material was sorted CD4+, CD8+, or CD8+CD57+ T cells (not recorded which) from PBMCs. The CDR3 sequence is CSARRGRGEGETQYF. The CDR3 DNA reads as TGCAGTGCTAGAAGGGGCAGGGGAGAGGGAGAGACCCAGTACTTC.